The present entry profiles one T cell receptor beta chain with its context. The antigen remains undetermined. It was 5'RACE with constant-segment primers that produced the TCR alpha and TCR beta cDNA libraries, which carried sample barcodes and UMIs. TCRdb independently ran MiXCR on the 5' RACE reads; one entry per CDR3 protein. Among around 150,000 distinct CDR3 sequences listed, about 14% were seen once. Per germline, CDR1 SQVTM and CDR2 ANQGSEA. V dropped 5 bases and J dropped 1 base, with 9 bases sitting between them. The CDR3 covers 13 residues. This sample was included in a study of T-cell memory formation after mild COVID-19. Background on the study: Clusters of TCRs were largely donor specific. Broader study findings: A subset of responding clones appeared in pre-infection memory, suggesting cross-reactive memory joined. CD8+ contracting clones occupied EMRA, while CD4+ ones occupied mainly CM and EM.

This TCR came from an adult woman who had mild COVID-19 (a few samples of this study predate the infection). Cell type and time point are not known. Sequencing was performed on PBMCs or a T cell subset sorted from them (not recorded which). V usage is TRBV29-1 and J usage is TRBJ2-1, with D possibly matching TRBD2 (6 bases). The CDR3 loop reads CSVRGGSYNEQFF. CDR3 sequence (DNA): TGCAGCGTTCGTGGGGGGTCCTACAATGAGCAGTTCTTC.